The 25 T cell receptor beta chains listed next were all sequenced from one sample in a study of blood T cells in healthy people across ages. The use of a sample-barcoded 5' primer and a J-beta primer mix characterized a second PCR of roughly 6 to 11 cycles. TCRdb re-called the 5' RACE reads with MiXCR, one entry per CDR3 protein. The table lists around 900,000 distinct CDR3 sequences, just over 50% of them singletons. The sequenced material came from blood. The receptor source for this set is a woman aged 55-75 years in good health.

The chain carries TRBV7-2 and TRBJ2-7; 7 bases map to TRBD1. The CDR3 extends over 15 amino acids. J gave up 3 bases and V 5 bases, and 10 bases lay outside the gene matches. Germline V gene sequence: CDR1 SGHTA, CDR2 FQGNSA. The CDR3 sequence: CASSVRDSTFYEQYF. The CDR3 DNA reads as TGTGCCAGCAGCGTCCGGGACAGCACCTTCTACGAGCAGTACTTC. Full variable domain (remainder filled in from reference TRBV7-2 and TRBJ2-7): GAGVSQSPSNKVTEKGKDVELRCDPISGHTALYWYRQSLGQGLEFLIYFQGNSAPDKSGLPSDRFSAERTGGSVSTLTIQRTQQEDSAVYLCASSVRDSTFYEQYFGPGTRLTVT.

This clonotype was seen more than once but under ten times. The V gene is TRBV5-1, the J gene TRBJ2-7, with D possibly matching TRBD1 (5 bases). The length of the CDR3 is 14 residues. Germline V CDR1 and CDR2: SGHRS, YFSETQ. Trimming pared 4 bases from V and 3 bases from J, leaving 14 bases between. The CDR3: CASSHPGQGYEQYF. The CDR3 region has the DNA TGCGCCAGCAGCCATCCCGGGCAGGGCTACGAGCAGTACTTC.

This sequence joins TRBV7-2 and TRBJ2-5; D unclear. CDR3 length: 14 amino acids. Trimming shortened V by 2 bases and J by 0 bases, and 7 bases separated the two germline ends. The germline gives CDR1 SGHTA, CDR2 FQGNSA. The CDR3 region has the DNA TGTGCCAGCAGCTTAATGCCGTACCAAGAGACCCAGTACTTC. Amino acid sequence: CASSLMPYQETQYF.

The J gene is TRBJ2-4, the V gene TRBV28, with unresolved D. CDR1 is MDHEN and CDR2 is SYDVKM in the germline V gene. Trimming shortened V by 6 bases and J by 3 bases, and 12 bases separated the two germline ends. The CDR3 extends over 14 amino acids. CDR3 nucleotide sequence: TGTGCCAGCAGCCCCCAGGTTGGCAAAAACATTCAGTACTTC. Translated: CASSPQVGKNIQYF.

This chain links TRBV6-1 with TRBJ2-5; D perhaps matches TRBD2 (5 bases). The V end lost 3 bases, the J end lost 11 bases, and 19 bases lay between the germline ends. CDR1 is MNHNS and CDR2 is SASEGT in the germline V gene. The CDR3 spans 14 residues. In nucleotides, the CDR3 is TGTGCCAGCAGTGACGCTCCCCGGGGAGCAGAGCAGTACTTC. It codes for CASSDAPRGAEQYF.

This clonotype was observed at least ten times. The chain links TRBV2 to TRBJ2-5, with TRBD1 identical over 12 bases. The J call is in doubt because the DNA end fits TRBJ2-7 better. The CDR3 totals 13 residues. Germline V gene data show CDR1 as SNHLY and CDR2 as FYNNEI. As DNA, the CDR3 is TGTGCCAGCGGGGGACAGGGGGCTGGCGAGCAGTACTTC. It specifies CASGGQGAGEQYF.

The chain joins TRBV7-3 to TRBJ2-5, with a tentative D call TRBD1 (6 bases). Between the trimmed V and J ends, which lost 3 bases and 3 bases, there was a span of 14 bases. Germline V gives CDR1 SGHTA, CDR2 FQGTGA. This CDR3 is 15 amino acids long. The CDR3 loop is CASSLRQRTEETQYF. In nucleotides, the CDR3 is TGTGCCAGCAGCTTGAGGCAGAGGACAGAAGAGACCCAGTACTTC.

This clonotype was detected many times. The CDR3 region has the DNA TGTGCCAGCATGCAGGGGACCTCTGGGGCCAACGTCCTGACTTTC. It codes for CASMQGTSGANVLTF. V usage is TRBV6-2 or TRBV6-3 and J usage is TRBJ2-6; D is possibly TRBD1 (6 bases). This CDR3 is 15 amino acids long. Deletions cut 7 bases from V and 0 bases from J, with 10 bases between. Germline V gene data show CDR1 as MNHEY and CDR2 as SVGEGT.

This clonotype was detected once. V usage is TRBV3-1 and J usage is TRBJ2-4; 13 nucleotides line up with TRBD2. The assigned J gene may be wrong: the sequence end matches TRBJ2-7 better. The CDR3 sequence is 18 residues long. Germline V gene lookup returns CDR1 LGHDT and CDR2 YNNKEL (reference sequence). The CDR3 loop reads CASSQGTSGGGSIFEQYF. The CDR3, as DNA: TGTGCCAGCAGCCAAGGGACTAGCGGGGGCGGGAGCATCTTCGAGCAGTACTTC.

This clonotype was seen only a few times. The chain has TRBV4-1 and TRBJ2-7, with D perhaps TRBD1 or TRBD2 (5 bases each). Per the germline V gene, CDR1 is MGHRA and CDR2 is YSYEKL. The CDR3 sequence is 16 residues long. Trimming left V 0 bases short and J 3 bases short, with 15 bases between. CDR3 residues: CASSQDGGGQVYEQYF. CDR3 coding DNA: TGCGCCAGCAGCCAAGATGGGGGTGGTCAAGTCTACGAGCAGTACTTC.

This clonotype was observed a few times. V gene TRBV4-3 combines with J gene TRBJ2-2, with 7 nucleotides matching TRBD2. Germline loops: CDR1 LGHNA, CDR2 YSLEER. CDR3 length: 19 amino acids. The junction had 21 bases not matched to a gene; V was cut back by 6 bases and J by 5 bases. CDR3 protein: CASSPILSSGPSYTGELFF. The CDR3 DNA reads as TGCGCCAGCAGTCCCATTCTTTCTAGCGGCCCCTCCTATACCGGGGAGCTGTTTTTT.

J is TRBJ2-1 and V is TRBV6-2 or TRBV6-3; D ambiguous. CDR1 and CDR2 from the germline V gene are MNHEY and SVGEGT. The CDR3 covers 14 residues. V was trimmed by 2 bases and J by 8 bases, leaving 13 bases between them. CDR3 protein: CASSYASSVDEQFF. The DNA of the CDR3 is TGTGCCAGCAGTTACGCGTCTAGTGTCGATGAGCAGTTCTTC.

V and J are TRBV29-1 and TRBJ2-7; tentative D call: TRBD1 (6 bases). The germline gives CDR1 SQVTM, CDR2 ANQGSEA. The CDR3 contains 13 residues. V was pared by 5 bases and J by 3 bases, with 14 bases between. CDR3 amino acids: CSVRYPDSYEQYF. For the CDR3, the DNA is TGCAGCGTTCGCTACCCGGACAGCTACGAGCAGTACTTC.

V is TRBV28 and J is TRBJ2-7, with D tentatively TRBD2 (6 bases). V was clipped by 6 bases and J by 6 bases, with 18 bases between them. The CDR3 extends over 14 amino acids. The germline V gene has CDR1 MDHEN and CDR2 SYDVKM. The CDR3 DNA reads TGTGCCAGCAGGCTTCGCGGGGTGCGAGGCGAGCAGTACTTC. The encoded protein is CASRLRGVRGEQYF.

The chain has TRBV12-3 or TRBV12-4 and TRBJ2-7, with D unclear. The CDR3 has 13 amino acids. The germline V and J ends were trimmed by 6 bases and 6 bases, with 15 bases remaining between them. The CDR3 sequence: CASSRSTRSEQYF. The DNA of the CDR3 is TGTGCCAGCAGCCGCAGTACAAGATCCGAGCAGTACTTC.

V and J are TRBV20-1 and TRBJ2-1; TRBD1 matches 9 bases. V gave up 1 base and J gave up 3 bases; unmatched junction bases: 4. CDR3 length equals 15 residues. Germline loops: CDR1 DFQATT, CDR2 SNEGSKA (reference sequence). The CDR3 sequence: CSARVPGQGYNEQFF. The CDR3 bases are TGCAGTGCTAGAGTGCCGGGACAGGGCTACAATGAGCAGTTCTTC.

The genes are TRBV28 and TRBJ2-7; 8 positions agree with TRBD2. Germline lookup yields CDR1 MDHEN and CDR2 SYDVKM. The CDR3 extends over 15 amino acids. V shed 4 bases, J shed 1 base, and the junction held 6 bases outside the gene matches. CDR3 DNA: TGTGCCAGCAGTTCCCCCGGGGGGGAGTCCTACGAGCAGTACTTC. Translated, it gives CASSSPGGESYEQYF.

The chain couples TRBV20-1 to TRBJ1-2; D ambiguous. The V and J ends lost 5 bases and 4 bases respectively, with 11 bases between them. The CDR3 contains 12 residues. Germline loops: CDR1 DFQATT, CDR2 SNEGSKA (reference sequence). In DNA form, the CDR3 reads TGCAGTGCTGCACAGTGGAGCTATGGCTACACCTTC. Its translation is CSAAQWSYGYTF.

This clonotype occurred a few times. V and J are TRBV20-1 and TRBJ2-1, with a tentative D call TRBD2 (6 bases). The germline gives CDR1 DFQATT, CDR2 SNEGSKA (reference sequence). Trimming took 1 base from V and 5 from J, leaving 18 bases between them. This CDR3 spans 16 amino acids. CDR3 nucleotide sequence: TGCAGTGCTAGAGTCCAAACTAGCACGAGGGACAATGAGCAGTTCTTC. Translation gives CSARVQTSTRDNEQFF.

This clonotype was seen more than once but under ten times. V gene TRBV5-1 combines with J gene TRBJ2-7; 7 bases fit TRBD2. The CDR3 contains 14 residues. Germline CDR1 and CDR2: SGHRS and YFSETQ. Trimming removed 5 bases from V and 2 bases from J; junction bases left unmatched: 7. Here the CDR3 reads CASRAASGPYEQYF. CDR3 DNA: TGCGCCAGCAGGGCGGCTAGCGGTCCCTACGAGCAGTACTTC.

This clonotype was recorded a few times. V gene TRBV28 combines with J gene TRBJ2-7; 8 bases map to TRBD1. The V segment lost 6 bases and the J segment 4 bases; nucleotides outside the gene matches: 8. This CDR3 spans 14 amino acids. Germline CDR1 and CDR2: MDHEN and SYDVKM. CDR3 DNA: TGTGCCAGCAGGGGAGACAGGGGAGGTTACGAGCAGTACTTC. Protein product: CASRGDRGGYEQYF.

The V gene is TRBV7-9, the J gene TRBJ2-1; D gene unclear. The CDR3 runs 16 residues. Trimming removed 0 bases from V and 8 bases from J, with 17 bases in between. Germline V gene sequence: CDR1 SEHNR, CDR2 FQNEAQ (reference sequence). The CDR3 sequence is CASSLALGNLLDEQFF. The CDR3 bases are TGTGCCAGCAGCTTAGCGCTTGGAAACCTTTTAGATGAGCAGTTCTTC.

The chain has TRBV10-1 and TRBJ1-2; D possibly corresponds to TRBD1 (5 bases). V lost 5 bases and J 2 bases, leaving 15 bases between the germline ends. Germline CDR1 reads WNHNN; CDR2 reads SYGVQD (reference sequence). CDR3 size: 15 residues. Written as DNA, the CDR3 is TGCGCCAGCAGTCCTCTAGGGGAGAGAAACTATGGCTACACCTTC. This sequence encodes CASSPLGERNYGYTF.

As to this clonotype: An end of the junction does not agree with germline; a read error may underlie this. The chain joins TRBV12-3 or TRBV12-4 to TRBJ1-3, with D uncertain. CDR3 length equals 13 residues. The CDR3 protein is CASSSGYGSTIYF. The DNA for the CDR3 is TGTGCCAGCAGTAGCGGGTATGGAAGCACCATATATTTT.

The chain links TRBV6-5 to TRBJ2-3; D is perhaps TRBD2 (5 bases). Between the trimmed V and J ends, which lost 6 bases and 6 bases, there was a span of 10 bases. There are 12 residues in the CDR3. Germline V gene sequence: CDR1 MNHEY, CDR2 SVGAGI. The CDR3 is CASSGVADTQYF. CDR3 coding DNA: TGTGCCAGCAGCGGGGTAGCGGATACGCAGTATTTT.